The 4 T cell receptor beta chains below all came from one sample that was sequenced in a study of CD8 T cells in Susac syndrome. Random hexamers were used to reverse transcribe the RNA input (about 0.5 to 1 ug). TCRdb itself ran the immunoSEQ multiplex PCR reads through MiXCR, one entry per CDR3 protein. Counted here are some 200,000 distinct CDR3 sequences, 95% occurring once; the ten biggest clones make up about 0.17%. The sample consisted of CD8+ T cells from PBMCs. The receptor source for this set is a human donor with Susac syndrome.

This chain joins TRBV27 and TRBJ2-3; D is uncertain. Germline CDR1 and CDR2: MNHEY and SMNVEV (reference sequence). Trimming took off 10 bases at V and 6 bases at J, with 11 bases between the two ends. CDR3 length: 11 amino acids. The CDR3: CAIIVGDTQYF. The DNA of the CDR3 is TGTGCCATTATAGTCGGGGATACGCAGTATTTT.

The chain combines TRBV7-8 with TRBJ2-6; TRBD1 matches at 8 bases. Germline assignment: CDR1 SGHVS and CDR2 FQNEAQ. This CDR3 region has 17 residues. The ends lost 0 bases at V and 2 bases at J; junction bases unmatched: 3. This chain's CDR3 is CASSLAEDRAGANVLTF. The CDR3 coding sequence is TGTGCCAGCAGCTTAGCGGAGGACAGGGCTGGGGCCAACGTCCTGACTTTC. Complete variable domain (other parts from reference TRBV7-8 and TRBJ2-6): GAGVSQSPRYKVAKRGQDVALRCDPISGHVSLFWYQQALGQGPEFLTYFQNEAQLDKSGLPSDRFFAERPEGSVSTLKIQRTQQEDSAVYLCASSLAEDRAGANVLTFGAGSRLTVL.

The V gene is TRBV5-1, the J gene TRBJ2-7; unclear D gene. The CDR3 spans 14 residues. CDR1 is SGHRS, CDR2 YFSETQ, per germline. V was pared by 0 bases and J by 12 bases, with 19 bases between. As DNA, the CDR3 is TGCGCCAGCAGCTTGGACCTGGGCCTCCTTGGGCGGTACTTC. Protein sequence: CASSLDLGLLGRYF.

This sequence joins TRBV20-1 and TRBJ2-1; 12 nucleotides align to TRBD2. The CDR3 is made up of 15 amino acids. Germline CDR1 DFQATT, CDR2 SNEGSKA (reference sequence). The V and J ends lost 0 bases and 9 bases, in that order; junction bases with no gene match: 6. CDR3 protein: CSARDPASGGGEQFF. As DNA, the CDR3 is TGCAGTGCTAGAGATCCGGCTAGCGGGGGGGGTGAGCAGTTCTTC.